The clone carrying this T cell receptor beta chain was counted between two and nine times. The source of the sample is a study of CD8+ T cells in alopecia areata. Looking at the study overall: For the treated group, dosing was oral tofacitinib at 5 to 10 mg twice daily.

Sample treatment: oral pan-JAK inhibitor, 5-10 mg twice daily. The germline V gene encodes CDR1 SQVTM and CDR2 ANQGSEA. This CDR3 comprises 13 residues. V dropped 5 bases and J dropped 6; count of bases not matched to a gene: 7. Extracted RNA was reverse transcribed into cDNA, the sequencing template. TCRdb keeps only in-frame clones here, not all; method: immunoSEQ multiplex PCR. This table holds about 120,000 clones, 55% to 60% found once. V gene TRBV29-1 combines with J gene TRBJ1-5, with TRBD1 matching over 7 bases. Source: CD4+ T cells sorted from blood, taken at week 24, from a patient treated with tofacitinib. The clonotype comes from a human donor with alopecia areata. The CDR3 nucleotides read TGCAGCGTTAGGGAACAGGGGAGTCAGCCCCAGCATTTT. Translation gives CSVREQGSQPQHF. Full variable domain (outside the CDR3, taken from reference TRBV29-1 and TRBJ1-5): SAVISQKPSRDICQRGTSLTIQCQVDSQVTMMFWYRQQPGQSLTLIATANQGSEATYESGFVIDKFPISRPNLTFSTLTVSNMSPEDSSIYLCSVREQGSQPQHFGDGTRLSIL.